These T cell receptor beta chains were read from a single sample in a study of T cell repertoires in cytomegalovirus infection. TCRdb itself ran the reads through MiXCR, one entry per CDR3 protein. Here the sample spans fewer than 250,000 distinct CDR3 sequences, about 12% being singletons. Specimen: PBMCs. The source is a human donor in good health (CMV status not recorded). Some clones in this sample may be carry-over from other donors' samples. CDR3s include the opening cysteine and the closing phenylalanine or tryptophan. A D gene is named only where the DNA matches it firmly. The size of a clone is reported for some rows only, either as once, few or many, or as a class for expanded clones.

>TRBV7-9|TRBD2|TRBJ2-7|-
CASSLTSGGYEQYF
TGTGCCAGCAGCTTAACTAGCGGGGGCTACGAGCAGTACTTC
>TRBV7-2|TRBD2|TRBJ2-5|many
CASSFQRGVWTQYF
TGTGCCAGCAGCTTCCAGCGGGGGGTTTGGACCCAGTACTTC
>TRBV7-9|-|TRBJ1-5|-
CASSFDRGYSNQPQHF
TGTGCCAGCAGCTTCGATAGAGGATATAGCAATCAGCCCCAGCATTTT
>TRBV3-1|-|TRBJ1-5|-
CASSNGRDQPQHF
TGTGCCAGCAGCAACGGTAGGGACCAGCCCCAGCATTTT
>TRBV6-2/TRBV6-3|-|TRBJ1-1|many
CASSYGTLNTEAFF
TGTGCCAGCAGTTACGGGACGTTGAACACTGAAGCTTTCTTT
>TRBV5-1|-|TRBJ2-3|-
CASSLAERNTDTQYF
TGCGCCAGCAGCTTGGCCGAGCGCAACACAGATACGCAGTATTTT
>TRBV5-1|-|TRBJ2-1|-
CASSAQGGSYNEQFF
TGCGCCAGCAGCGCGCAGGGGGGGTCCTACAATGAGCAGTTCTTC
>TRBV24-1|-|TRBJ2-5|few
CATSDPAEHQETQYF
TGTGCCACCAGTGATCCCGCTGAACACCAAGAGACCCAGTACTTC
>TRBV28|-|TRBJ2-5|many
CASSSAGAYQETQYF
TGTGCCAGCAGCTCCGCGGGGGCATACCAAGAGACCCAGTACTTC
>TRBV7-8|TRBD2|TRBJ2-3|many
CASSPRVGGGADTQYF
TGTGCCAGCAGCCCCCGGGTCGGGGGAGGGGCAGATACGCAGTATTTT
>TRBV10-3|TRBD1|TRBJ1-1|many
CAIGPGQETEAFF
TGTGCCATCGGTCCAGGACAGGAGACTGAAGCTTTCTTT
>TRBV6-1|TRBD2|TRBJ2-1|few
CASRRRTSGGGSSYNEQFF
TGTGCCAGCAGGCGCCGGACTAGCGGGGGGGGGAGCTCCTACAATGAGCAGTTCTTC
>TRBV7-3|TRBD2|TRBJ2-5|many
CASSLTAGGQETQYF
TGTGCCAGCAGCTTAACAGCGGGGGGGCAAGAGACCCAGTACTTC
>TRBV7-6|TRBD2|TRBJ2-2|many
CASSSNPNSGGPTGELFF
TGTGCCAGCAGCTCAAACCCCAATAGCGGGGGCCCCACCGGGGAGCTGTTTTTT
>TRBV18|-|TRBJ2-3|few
CASSRTQATDTQYF
TGTGCCAGCTCCCGAACCCAGGCCACAGATACGCAGTATTTT
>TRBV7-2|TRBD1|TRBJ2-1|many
CASSSTGGRYNEQFF
TGTGCCAGCAGCTCGACAGGGGGCCGTTACAATGAGCAGTTCTTC
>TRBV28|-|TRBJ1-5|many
CASSQTYQPQHF
TGTGCCAGCAGCCAGACCTATCAGCCCCAGCATTTT
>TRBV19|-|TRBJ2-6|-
CASIGVNTGANVLTF
TGTGCCAGTATAGGGGTCAACACTGGGGCCAACGTCCTGACTTTC
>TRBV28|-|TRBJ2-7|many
CASSGTYEQYF
TGTGCCAGCAGTGGAACCTACGAGCAGTACTTC
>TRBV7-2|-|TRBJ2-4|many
CASSSSRGGRAKNIQYF
TGTGCCAGCAGCTCATCCAGGGGGGGGAGGGCCAAAAACATTCAGTACTTC
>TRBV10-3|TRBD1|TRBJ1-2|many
CAISESIGQGDHGYTF
TGTGCCATCAGTGAGTCGATTGGACAGGGGGACCATGGCTACACCTTC
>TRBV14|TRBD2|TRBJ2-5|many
CASSQLGRETQYF
TGTGCCAGCAGCCAACTCGGGAGGGAGACCCAGTACTTC
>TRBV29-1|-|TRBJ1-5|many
CSVRGSNQPQHF
TGCAGCGTTCGCGGTAGCAATCAGCCCCAGCATTTT
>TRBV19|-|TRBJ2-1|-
CASSPDSSSGTYNEQFF
TGTGCCAGTAGTCCCGATTCGTCCAGCGGAACCTACAATGAGCAGTTCTTC
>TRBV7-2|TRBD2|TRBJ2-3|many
CASSLALPAGGDTQYF
TGTGCCAGCAGCTTAGCGCTCCCAGCGGGGGGAGATACGCAGTATTTT
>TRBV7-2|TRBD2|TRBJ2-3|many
CASSSQKPPSGLAGGNTDTQYF
TGTGCCAGCAGCTCGCAAAAACCTCCCTCGGGACTAGCGGGAGGCAACACAGATACGCAGTATTTT
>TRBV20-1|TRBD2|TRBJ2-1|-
CSATKVTSGQGDEQFF
TGCAGTGCTACAAAAGTGACTAGCGGGCAAGGGGACGAGCAGTTCTTC
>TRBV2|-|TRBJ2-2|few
CASSGKGSTGELFF
TGTGCCAGCAGTGGGAAGGGCTCCACCGGGGAGCTGTTTTTT
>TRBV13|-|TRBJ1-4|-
CASSLGNRGDEKLFF
TGTGCCAGCAGCTTAGGCAATAGGGGTGATGAAAAACTGTTTTTT
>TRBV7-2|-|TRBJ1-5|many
CASSLASPGSNQPQHF
TGTGCCAGCAGCTTAGCGTCACCTGGGAGCAATCAGCCCCAGCATTTT
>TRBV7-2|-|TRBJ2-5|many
CASSYNGQKETQYF
TGTGCCAGCAGCTATAACGGACAGAAGGAGACCCAGTACTTC
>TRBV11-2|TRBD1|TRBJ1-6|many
CASSFGTGESPLHF
TGTGCCAGCAGCTTTGGGACAGGGGAATCACCCCTCCACTTT
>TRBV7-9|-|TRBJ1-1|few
CASSANRGGTEAFF
TGTGCCAGCAGCGCAAACCGTGGGGGCACTGAAGCTTTCTTT
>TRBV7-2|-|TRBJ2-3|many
CASSLVIGETDTQYF
TGTGCCAGCAGCTTAGTGATCGGGGAGACAGATACGCAGTATTTT
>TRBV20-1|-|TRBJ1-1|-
CSAPAGEDTEAFF
TGCAGTGCTCCGGCAGGGGAGGACACTGAAGCTTTCTTT
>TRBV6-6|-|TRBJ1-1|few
CASSAESHTEAFF
TGTGCCAGCAGTGCAGAATCACACACTGAAGCTTTCTTT
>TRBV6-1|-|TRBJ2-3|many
CASSSQGGRTDTQYF
TGTGCCAGCAGTTCCCAGGGGGGCCGGACAGATACGCAGTATTTT
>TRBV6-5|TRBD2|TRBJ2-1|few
CASSPGLAGGQRHNEQFF
TGTGCCAGCAGTCCAGGACTAGCGGGAGGACAACGCCATAATGAGCAGTTCTTC
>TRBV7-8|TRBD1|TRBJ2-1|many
CASSVGSRGNHYNEQFF
TGTGCCAGCAGCGTGGGGAGCAGGGGGAACCATTACAATGAGCAGTTCTTC